This TCR beta chain is drawn from a study of control samples from healthy donors and cancer patients. CDR3 size: 14 residues. Germline-derived CDR1 and CDR2 are KGHSH and LQKENI. V was pared by 2 bases and J by 2 bases, with 0 bases of the junction left unmatched. Produced via immunoSEQ multiplex PCR; TCRdb's table is partial and in-frame only. The sample yields 25,000 to 35,000 clones, roughly 89% seen once. Sequencing used PBMCs. The rearrangement joins TRBV18 to TRBJ1-3; TRBD1 matches at 7 bases. The sequence was obtained from a man in his fifties or sixties with lung cancer. DNA for the CDR3: TGTGCCAGCTCACCAACAGGGGCTGGAAACACCATATATTTT. It is translated as CASSPTGAGNTIYF.